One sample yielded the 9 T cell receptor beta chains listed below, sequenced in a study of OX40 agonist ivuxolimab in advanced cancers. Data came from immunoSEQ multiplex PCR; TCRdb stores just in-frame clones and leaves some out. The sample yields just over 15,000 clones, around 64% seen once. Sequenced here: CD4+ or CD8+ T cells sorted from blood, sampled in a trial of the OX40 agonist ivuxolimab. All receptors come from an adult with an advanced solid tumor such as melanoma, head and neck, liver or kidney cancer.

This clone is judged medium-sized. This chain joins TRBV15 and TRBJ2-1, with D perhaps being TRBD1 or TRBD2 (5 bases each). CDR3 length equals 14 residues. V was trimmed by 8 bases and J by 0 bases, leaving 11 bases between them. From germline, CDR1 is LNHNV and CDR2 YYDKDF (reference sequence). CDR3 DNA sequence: TGTGCCACCCGGGGCCCTCCCTCCTACAATGAGCAGTTCTTC. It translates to CATRGPPSYNEQFF.

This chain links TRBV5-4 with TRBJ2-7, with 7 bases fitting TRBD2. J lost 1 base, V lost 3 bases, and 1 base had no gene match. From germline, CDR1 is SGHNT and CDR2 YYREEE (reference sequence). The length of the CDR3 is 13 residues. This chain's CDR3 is CASSWDYSYEQYF. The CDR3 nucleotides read TGTGCCAGCAGCTGGGACTATTCCTACGAGCAGTACTTC. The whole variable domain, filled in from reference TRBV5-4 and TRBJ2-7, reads ETGVTQSPTHLIKTRGQQVTLRCSSQSGHNTVSWYQQALGQGPQFIFQYYREEENGRGNFPPRFSGLQFPNYSSELNVNALELDDSALYLCASSWDYSYEQYFGPGTRLTVT.

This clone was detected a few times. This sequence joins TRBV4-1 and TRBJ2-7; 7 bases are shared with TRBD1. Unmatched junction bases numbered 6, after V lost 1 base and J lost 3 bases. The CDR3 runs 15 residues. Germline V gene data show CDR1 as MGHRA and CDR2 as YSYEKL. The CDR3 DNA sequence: TGCGCCAGCAGCCAAGTACAGGGGAGCGGCTACGAGCAGTACTTC. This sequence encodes CASSQVQGSGYEQYF.

DNA of the CDR3: TGTGCCAGCAGCCCCGAGCGGGGAGACAATGAGCAGTTCTTC. This sequence encodes CASSPERGDNEQFF. This chain links TRBV9 with TRBJ2-1; TRBD2 matches at 7 bases. Germline lookup yields CDR1 SGDLS and CDR2 YYNGEE. V was clipped by 4 bases and J by 5 bases; unmatched bases: 6. The CDR3 is 14 amino acids.

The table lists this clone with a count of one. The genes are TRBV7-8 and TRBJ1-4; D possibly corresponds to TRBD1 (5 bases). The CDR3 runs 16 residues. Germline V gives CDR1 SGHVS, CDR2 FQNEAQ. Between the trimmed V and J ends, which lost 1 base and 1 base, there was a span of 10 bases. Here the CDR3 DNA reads TGTGCCAGCAGCTTAGGCCGGACAATAACTAATGAAAAACTGTTTTTT. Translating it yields CASSLGRTITNEKLFF.

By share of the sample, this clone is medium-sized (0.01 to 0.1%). The CDR3 is CASSSYTGTYEQYF. The CDR3 DNA sequence: TGTGCCAGCAGCTCTTATACAGGTACCTACGAGCAGTACTTC. The genes are TRBV5-4 and TRBJ2-7, with D perhaps matching TRBD1 (5 bases). V was cut by 3 bases and J by 2 bases, with 12 bases left in between. This CDR3 is 14 amino acids long. Germline CDR1 is SGHNT and CDR2 is YYREEE (reference sequence).

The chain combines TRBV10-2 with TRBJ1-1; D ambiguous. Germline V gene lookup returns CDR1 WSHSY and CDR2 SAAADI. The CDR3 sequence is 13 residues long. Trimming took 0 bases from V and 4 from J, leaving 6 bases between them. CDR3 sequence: CASSESSSTEAFF. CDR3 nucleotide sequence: TGCGCCAGCAGTGAGTCCTCGAGCACTGAAGCTTTCTTT.

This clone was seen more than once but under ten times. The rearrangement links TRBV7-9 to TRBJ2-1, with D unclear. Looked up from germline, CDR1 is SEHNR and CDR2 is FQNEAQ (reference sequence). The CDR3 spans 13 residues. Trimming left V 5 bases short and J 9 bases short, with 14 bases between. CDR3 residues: CASSPPLGFEQFF. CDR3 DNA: TGTGCCAGCAGCCCCCCCCTGGGCTTTGAGCAGTTCTTC.

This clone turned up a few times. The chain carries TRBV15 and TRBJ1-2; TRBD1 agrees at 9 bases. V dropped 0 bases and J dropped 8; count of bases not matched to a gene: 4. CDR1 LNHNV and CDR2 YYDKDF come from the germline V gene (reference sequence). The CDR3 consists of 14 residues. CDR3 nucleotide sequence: TGTGCCACCAGCAGAGACCCTACAGGGGGCGGCTACACCTTC. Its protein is CATSRDPTGGGYTF.